These 12 T cell receptor beta chains came from one sample sequenced in a study of T cell clones after liver transplantation. This table comes from immunoSEQ multiplex PCR, and its TCRdb copy is limited to in-frame clones, with some not included. The table lists under 12,000 clones, around 70% of them singletons. This sample comprised CD4+ T cells from blood, obtained 32 months after liver transplant. The receptors were gathered from a human patient who received a liver transplant. Some T cells may have come from the graft donor.

The chain joins TRBV6-1 to TRBJ1-2; TRBD1 agrees at 9 bases. The CDR3 is 16 residues long. Germline V lookup: CDR1 MNHNS, CDR2 SASEGT. The V and J ends lost 2 bases and 4 bases, in that order; junction bases with no gene match: 8. The CDR3 DNA is TGTGCCAGCAGTGAATTTATGGGACAGGGTTCCTATGGCTACACCTTC. Protein sequence: CASSEFMGQGSYGYTF.

A few counts support this clone. The CDR3 DNA reads as TGCAGCGTTGAATTGGGACAGGTGGGGTTTGCGCAGTATTTT. It is translated as CSVELGQVGFAQYF. This chain links TRBV29-1 with TRBJ2-3, with 8 bases lining up with TRBD1. Germline V gene lookup returns CDR1 SQVTM and CDR2 ANQGSEA. The V and J ends lost 2 bases and 10 bases, in that order; junction bases with no gene match: 11. There are 14 residues in the CDR3.

V and J are TRBV6-1 and TRBJ2-1; 11 bases are a match to TRBD2. Germline CDR1 reads MNHNS; CDR2 reads SASEGT. With 2 bases clipped from V and 4 bases from J, the junction kept 1 base outside the gene matches. CDR3 size: 15 residues. In DNA, the CDR3 is TGTGCCAGCAGTGAACTAGCGGGGGGTTACAATGAGCAGTTCTTC. Its protein is CASSELAGGYNEQFF.

V gene TRBV2 combines with J gene TRBJ2-2, with 8 bases that match TRBD1. The CDR3 is 17 amino acids. Germline assignment: CDR1 SNHLY and CDR2 FYNNEI. Trimming at V came to 8 bases and at J to 2 bases, leaving 13 bases not matched to a gene. The CDR3 protein is CASYPRDRRKNTGELFF. Here the CDR3 DNA reads TGTGCCAGCTATCCCCGGGACAGGAGGAAAAACACCGGGGAGCTGTTTTTT.

This sequence joins TRBV4-3 and TRBJ1-2, with unresolved D. V was cut by 0 bases and J by 0 bases, with 5 bases left in between. Per germline, CDR1 LGHNA and CDR2 YSLEER. This CDR3 has 14 residues. In nucleotides, the CDR3 is TGCGCCAGCAGCCAAGAGGCAGCTAACTATGGCTACACCTTC. Amino acid sequence: CASSQEAANYGYTF.

V usage is TRBV2 and J usage is TRBJ2-6; no clear D gene. This CDR3 has 15 amino acids. Germline CDR1 SNHLY, CDR2 FYNNEI. The ends were cut back, 5 bases at V and 4 bases at J, with 12 bases in the middle. The CDR3 loop is CASSPDLSGANVLTF. CDR3 bases: TGTGCCAGCAGTCCCGACTTATCGGGGGCCAACGTCCTGACTTTC.

The rearrangement joins TRBV6-1 to TRBJ2-3; 11 bases agree with TRBD1. After removal of 11 bases from V and 5 bases from J, the junction contained 6 bases not matched to a gene. CDR3 length: 13 residues. The V gene's germline CDR1 is MNHNS and CDR2 SASEGT. This CDR3 reads CASRDRGRDTQYF. CDR3 nucleotide sequence: TGTGCCTCCCGGGACAGGGGGAGAGATACGCAGTATTTT.

This clone is classed as medium-sized (0.01 to 0.1%). The J gene is TRBJ2-3, the V gene TRBV6-1, with D maybe TRBD2 (5 bases). The germline V and J ends were trimmed by 3 bases and 7 bases, with 8 bases remaining between them. The length of the CDR3 is 12 residues. Germline assignment: CDR1 MNHNS and CDR2 SASEGT. The CDR3, as DNA: TGTGCCAGCAGTGATCCGGGGAATACGCAGTATTTT. Translated: CASSDPGNTQYF.

The chain employs TRBV27 and TRBJ2-1; unclear D gene. Trimming pared 2 bases from V and 0 bases from J, leaving 8 bases between. Germline V CDR1 and CDR2: MNHEY, SMNVEV (reference sequence). This CDR3 is built from 15 residues. The CDR3 DNA is TGTGCCAGCAGTTTAGACTCGAACTCCTACAATGAGCAGTTCTTC. Translating it yields CASSLDSNSYNEQFF.

The rearrangement uses TRBV28 and TRBJ1-2; possibly TRBD1 for D (6 bases). There are 13 residues in the CDR3. V dropped 8 bases and J dropped 3 bases, with 13 bases sitting between them. CDR1 and CDR2 from the germline V gene are MDHEN and SYDVKM. The CDR3 sequence: CASGVQGYYGYTF. The DNA for the CDR3 is TGTGCCAGCGGGGTACAGGGTTACTATGGCTACACCTTC.

For this clone: A far more abundant clone sits one base away, making this likely a read error. The chain couples TRBV7-9 to TRBJ2-1; D perhaps matches TRBD2 (5 bases). The CDR3 covers 13 residues. V was shortened by 5 bases and J by 2 bases, with 7 bases between the two germline ends. Per germline, CDR1 SEHNR and CDR2 FQNEAQ (reference sequence). CDR3 in DNA: TGTGCCAGCAGCCCCGGGACCTACAATGAGCAGTTCTTC. This encodes CASSPGTYNEQFF.

The chain carries TRBV28 and TRBJ2-7; TRBD2 might be the D (6 bases). The germline CDR1 and CDR2 sequences are MDHEN and SYDVKM. Trimming pared 6 bases from V and 4 bases from J, leaving 34 bases between. The CDR3 spans 20 residues. The CDR3 region is CASSIPPLGGEQGLGYEQYF. DNA for the CDR3: TGTGCCAGCAGCATACCCCCCCTAGGAGGGGAGCAGGGCCTAGGTTACGAGCAGTACTTC.